This TCR beta chain was sequenced in a study of control samples from healthy donors and cancer patients. Sequenced by immunoSEQ multiplex PCR; TCRdb stores in-frame clones only, minus some. The table has about 120,000 clones, around 96% seen once. The CDR3 has 14 residues. Trimming removed 8 bases at V and 0 bases at J, with 17 bases between. CDR1 and CDR2 from the germline V gene are GTSNPN and SVGIG (reference sequence). This TCR came from a man between 25 and 39 years old in good health. The source material was blood. The V gene is TRBV30, the J gene TRBJ2-7; D gene unclear. The CDR3 DNA is TGTGCCCACGCCGGCCCGGCCAGCTCCTACGAGCAGTACTTC. Protein sequence: CAHAGPASSYEQYF.